Listed here is a single T cell receptor beta chain. This record belongs to a study of graft-versus-host responses after intestinal transplantation. Libraries were prepared by immunoSEQ multiplex PCR; TCRdb keeps only in-frame clonotypes and omits some of them. The data hold roughly 99,000 clones, with approximately 85% observed a single time. The sequence derives from a human patient who received an intestinal transplant, so some T cells may come from the graft donor. Specimen: PBMCs, collected 255 days after intestinal transplant.

The CDR3 protein is CASSSQLETQYF. The CDR3 nucleotides read TGTGCCAGCAGCTCCCAATTAGAGACCCAGTACTTC. The rearrangement links TRBV13 to TRBJ2-5; D ambiguous. Per the germline V gene, CDR1 is PRHDT and CDR2 is FYEKMQ (reference sequence). Deletions cut 4 bases from V and 4 bases from J, with 7 bases between. CDR3 length equals 12 residues.